The clone carrying this T cell receptor (beta chain) was detected only once. Random hexamers served to reverse transcribe about 0.5 to 1 ug RNA. TCRdb used MiXCR to reprocess the immunoSEQ multiplex PCR reads, holding one entry per CDR3 protein. The repertoire holds more than 80,000 distinct CDR3 sequences, with approximately 94% as singletons. The data were taken from a study of CD8 T cells in Susac syndrome. The sequenced sample consisted of CD8+ T cells from PBMCs. This sequence was found in a human donor with Susac syndrome.

For the CDR3, the DNA is TGTGCCAGCAGTTTTAAACGGAACACTGAAGCTTTCTTT. It codes for CASSFKRNTEAFF. This chain joins TRBV12-3 or TRBV12-4 and TRBJ1-1; no definite D call. The CDR3 covers 13 residues. The V gene lost 3 bases and the J gene lost 1 base, with 6 bases spanning the gap.